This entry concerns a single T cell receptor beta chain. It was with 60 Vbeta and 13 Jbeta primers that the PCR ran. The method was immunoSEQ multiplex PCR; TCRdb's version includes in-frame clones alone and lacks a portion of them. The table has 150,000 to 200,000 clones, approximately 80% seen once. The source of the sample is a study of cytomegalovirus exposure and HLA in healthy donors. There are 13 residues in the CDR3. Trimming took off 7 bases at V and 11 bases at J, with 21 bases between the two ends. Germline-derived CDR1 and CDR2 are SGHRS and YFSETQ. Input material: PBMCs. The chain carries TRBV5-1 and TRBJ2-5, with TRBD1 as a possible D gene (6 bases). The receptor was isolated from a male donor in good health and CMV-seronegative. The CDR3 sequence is CASRRTAPGEQYF. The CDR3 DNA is TGCGCCAGCCGACGGACAGCCCCCGGGGAGCAGTACTTC. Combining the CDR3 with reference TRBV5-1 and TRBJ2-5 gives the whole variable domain KAGVTQTPRYLIKTRGQQVTLSCSPISGHRSVSWYQQTPGQGLQFLFEYFSETQRNKGNFPGRFSGRQFSNSRSEMNVSTLELGDSALYLCASRRTAPGEQYFGPGTRLLVL.